This T cell receptor (beta chain) was obtained from a study of response to subunit inactivated influenza vaccine (dated by TCRdb to 2017 to 2018). About the full investigation: Deep quantitative profiling of the T cell receptor repertoire was used in the study to follow responses to a trivalent subunit inactivated influenza vaccine.

General findings and caveats noted by the study authors: The authors proposed that each seasonal influenza vaccination may bring in only a limited number of new T cells.

Library construction relied on RT-PCR. TCRdb shows the sequencer as Illumina HiSeq 2500. Using fastp at Q25 and MiXCR, TCRdb reprocessed the public reads and kept productive beta chains. Each CDR3 protein gets just one entry, which takes the most common genes and DNA from the rows behind it. This sample gives fewer than 550,000 distinct CDR3 sequences in total; about 25% of them show up just once. Clones ranked in the top ten supply less than 2.5% of the sample. CDR1 and CDR2 (DFQATT, SNEGSKA) derive from the germline V gene (reference sequence). V loses 2 bases of germline sequence and J loses 1 base, and the interval between the two ends is 10 bases. The CDR3 starts with the cysteine, ends with the phenylalanine, and has 14 residues. Here the CDR3 DNA is all that survives: 42 bases in frame from base 1. Only a few counts were recorded for this clonotype. Its cognate antigen has yet to be identified. Nothing much larger sits one base from this clone, and base qualities are not available.

This sample comprised CD4+ T cells sorted from PBMCs, obtained 5 days after vaccination. The rearrangement joined TRBV20-1 to TRBJ2-3, with a weak D call of TRBD1 (6 bases match). This sequence was found in a man aged 50 or older who received an inactivated influenza vaccine. Donor details come from another sample of the same person, matched by shared clones. Here the CDR3 is given as CSARWPGGTDTQYF. The DNA sequence is as follows: TGCAGTGCTAGATGGCCAGGGGGCACAGATACGCAGTATTTT.